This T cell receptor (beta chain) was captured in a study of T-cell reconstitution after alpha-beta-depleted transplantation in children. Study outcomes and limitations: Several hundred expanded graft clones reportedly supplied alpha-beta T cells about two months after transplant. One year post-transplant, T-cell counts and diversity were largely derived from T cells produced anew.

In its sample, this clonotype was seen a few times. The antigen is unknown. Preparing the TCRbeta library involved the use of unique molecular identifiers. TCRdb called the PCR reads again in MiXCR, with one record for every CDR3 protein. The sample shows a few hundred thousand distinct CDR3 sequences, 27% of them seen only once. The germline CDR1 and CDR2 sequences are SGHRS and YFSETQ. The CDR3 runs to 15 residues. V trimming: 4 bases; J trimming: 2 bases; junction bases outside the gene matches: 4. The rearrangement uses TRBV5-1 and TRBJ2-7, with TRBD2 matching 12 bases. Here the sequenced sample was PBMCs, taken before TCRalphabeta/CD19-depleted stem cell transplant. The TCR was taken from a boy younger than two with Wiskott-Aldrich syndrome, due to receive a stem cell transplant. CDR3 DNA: TGCGCCAGCAGCCGCACTAGCGGGAGGCCCTACGAGCAGTACTTC. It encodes CASSRTSGRPYEQYF.